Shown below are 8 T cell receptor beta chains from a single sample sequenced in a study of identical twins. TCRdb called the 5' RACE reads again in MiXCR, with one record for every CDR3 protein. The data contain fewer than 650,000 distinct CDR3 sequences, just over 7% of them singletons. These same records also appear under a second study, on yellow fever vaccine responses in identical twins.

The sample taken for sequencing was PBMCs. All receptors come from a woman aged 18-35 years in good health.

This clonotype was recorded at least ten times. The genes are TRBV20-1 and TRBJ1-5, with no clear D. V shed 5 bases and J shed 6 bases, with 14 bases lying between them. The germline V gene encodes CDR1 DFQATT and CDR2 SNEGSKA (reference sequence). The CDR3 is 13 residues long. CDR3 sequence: CSARPETSQPQHF. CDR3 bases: TGCAGTGCTCGCCCTGAGACTAGTCAGCCCCAGCATTTT.

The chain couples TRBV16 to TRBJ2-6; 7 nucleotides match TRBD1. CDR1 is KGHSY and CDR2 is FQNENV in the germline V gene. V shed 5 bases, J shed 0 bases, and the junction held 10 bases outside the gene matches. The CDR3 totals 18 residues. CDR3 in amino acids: CASSDRDSAFSGANVLTF. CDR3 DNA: TGTGCCAGCAGCGACAGGGACAGCGCATTCTCTGGGGCCAACGTCCTGACTTTC.

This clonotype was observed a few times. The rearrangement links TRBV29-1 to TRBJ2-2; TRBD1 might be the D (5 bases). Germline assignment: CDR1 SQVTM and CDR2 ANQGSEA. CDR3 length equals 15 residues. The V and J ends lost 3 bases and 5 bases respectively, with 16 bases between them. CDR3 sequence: CSVDQGDGVTGELFF. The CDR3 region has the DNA TGCAGCGTTGATCAGGGCGACGGTGTAACCGGGGAGCTGTTTTTT.

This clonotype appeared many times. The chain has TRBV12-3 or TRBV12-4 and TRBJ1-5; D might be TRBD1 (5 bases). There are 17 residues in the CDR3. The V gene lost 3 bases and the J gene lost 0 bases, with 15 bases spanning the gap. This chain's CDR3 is CASSFSHRGVSNQPQHF. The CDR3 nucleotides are TGTGCCAGCAGTTTCAGCCACAGAGGGGTTAGCAATCAGCCCCAGCATTTT.

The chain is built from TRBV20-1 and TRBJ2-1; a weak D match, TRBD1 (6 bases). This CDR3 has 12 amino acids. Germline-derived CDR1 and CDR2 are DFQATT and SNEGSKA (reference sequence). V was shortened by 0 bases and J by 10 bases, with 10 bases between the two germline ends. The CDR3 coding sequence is TGCAGTGCTAGAGACAGGGGCTGGGAGCAGTTCTTC. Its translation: CSARDRGWEQFF.

The CDR3 sequence: CASGKARELFF. In nucleotides, the CDR3 is TGTGCTAGTGGCAAGGCGCGAGAACTGTTTTTT. This chain links TRBV12-5 with TRBJ1-4; D is uncertain. The ends were cut back, 6 bases at V and 12 bases at J, with 11 bases in the middle. The CDR3 has 11 amino acids. CDR1 and CDR2 from the germline V gene are LGHNT and FRNRAP. Full variable domain (outside the CDR3, taken from reference TRBV12-5 and TRBJ1-4): DARVTQTPRHKVTEMGQEVTMRCQPILGHNTVFWYRQTMMQGLELLAYFRNRAPLDDSGMPKDRFSAEMPDATLATLKIQPSEPRDSAVYFCASGKARELFFGSGTQLSVL.

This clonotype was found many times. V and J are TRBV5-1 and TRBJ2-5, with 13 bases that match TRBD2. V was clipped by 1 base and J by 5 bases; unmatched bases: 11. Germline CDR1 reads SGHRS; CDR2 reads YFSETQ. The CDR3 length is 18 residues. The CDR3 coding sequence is TGCGCCAGCAGCTTGAGAGGACTAGCGGGAGTAGTGGTTGAGACCCAGTACTTC. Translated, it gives CASSLRGLAGVVVETQYF. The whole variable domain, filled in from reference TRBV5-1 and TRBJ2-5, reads KAGVTQTPRYLIKTRGQQVTLSCSPISGHRSVSWYQQTPGQGLQFLFEYFSETQRNKGNFPGRFSGRQFSNSRSEMNVSTLELGDSALYLCASSLRGLAGVVVETQYFGPGTRLLVL.

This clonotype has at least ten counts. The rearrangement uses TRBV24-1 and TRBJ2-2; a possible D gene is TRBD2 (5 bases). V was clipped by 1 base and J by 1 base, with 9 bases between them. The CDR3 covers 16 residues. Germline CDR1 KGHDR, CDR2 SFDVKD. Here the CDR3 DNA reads TGTGCCACCAGTGATTTCGGAGGTCGGAACACCGGGGAGCTGTTTTTT. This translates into CATSDFGGRNTGELFF.